Listed below are T cell receptor beta chains from one sample, sequenced in a study of neoadjuvant nivolumab and ipilimumab in lung cancer. Clones were read by immunoSEQ multiplex PCR, and TCRdb kept only the in-frame ones, dropping some. Among approximately 35,000 clones listed, 92% were seen once. The material sequenced was peripheral blood, taken after neoadjuvant nivolumab, alone or with ipilimumab, at or shortly before surgery. Every receptor here comes from an adult with non-small cell lung cancer. Each CDR3 is given with its conserved first and last residue. Fields, in order: J gene, V gene, D gene, CDR3 DNA, CDR3 protein. D genes are given only for firm matches.

TRBJ1-2,TRBV9,NA,TGTGCCAGCAGCGTAAGAAGTGCTAACTATGGCTACACCTTC,CASSVRSANYGYTF
TRBJ2-5,TRBV5-1,NA,TGCGCCAGCAGCTTGGAGGACGGGACCCAGTACTTC,CASSLEDGTQYF
TRBJ2-2,TRBV18,TRBD2,TGTGCCAGCTCACCACTACCCCGCGGGAGAACCGGGGAGCTGTTTTTT,CASSPLPRGRTGELFF
TRBJ1-1,TRBV18,NA,TGTGCCAGCTCGTCGGGACAGAACACTGAAGCTTTCTTT,CASSSGQNTEAFF
TRBJ1-2,TRBV27,NA,TGTGCCAGCAGTTTGGGTGCCTCCGGGACGACGGGCTACACCTTC,CASSLGASGTTGYTF
TRBJ1-1,TRBV5-4,NA,TGTGCCAGCAGCGGAGCAGGGCCCGTTGGGGAAGCTTTCTTT,CASSGAGPVGEAFF
TRBJ2-2,TRBV7-3,TRBD2,TGTGCCAGCAGCTTAGGGCTCCTAGCGGGAGTGGCCGGGGAGCTGTTTTTT,CASSLGLLAGVAGELFF
TRBJ2-2,TRBV13,NA,TGTGCCAGCAGCCCAGGTTCGGGGGAGCTGTTTTTT,CASSPGSGELFF
TRBJ1-1,TRBV5-1,NA,TGCGCCAGCAGCTCCACCCATGGTACGAGGTACACTGAAGCTTTCTTT,CASSSTHGTRYTEAFF
TRBJ2-1,TRBV11-2,NA,TGTGCCAGCAGCCCCCTAAGGAGGGGGCTTTACAATGAGCAGTTCTTC,CASSPLRRGLYNEQFF
TRBJ1-4,TRBV11-2,NA,TGTGCCAGCAGCCGGTCCGGGAGGACTAATGAAAAACTGTTTTTT,CASSRSGRTNEKLFF
TRBJ2-3,TRBV4-1,TRBD2,TGCGCCAGCAGCCAAGATGAAGCGGGAGGGCCGAATGATACGCAGTATTTT,CASSQDEAGGPNDTQYF
TRBJ1-1,TRBV5-4,TRBD1,TGTGCCAGCAGCCTGGACAGGGGAACTGAAGCTTTCTTT,CASSLDRGTEAFF
TRBJ1-5,TRBV10-3,NA,TGTGCCATCGGTGGAGGGCCGGCAGGCAATCAGCCCCAGCATTTT,CAIGGGPAGNQPQHF
TRBJ2-1,TRBV7-9,TRBD1,TGTGCCAGCGCCAGGGGGCCGGGTGAGCAGTTCTTC,CASARGPGEQFF